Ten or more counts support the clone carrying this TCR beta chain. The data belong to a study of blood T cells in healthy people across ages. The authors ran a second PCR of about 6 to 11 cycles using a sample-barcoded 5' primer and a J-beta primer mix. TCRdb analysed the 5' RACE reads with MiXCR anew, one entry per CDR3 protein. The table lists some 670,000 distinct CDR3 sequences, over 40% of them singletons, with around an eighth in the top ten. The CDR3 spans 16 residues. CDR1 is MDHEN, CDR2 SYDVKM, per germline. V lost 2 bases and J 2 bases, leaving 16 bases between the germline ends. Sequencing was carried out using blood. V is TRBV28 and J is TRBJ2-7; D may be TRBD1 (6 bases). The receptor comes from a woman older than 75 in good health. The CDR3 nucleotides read TGTGCCAGCAGTTTAGGGGTAGGGACACCAACCTACGAGCAGTACTTC. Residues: CASSLGVGTPTYEQYF.